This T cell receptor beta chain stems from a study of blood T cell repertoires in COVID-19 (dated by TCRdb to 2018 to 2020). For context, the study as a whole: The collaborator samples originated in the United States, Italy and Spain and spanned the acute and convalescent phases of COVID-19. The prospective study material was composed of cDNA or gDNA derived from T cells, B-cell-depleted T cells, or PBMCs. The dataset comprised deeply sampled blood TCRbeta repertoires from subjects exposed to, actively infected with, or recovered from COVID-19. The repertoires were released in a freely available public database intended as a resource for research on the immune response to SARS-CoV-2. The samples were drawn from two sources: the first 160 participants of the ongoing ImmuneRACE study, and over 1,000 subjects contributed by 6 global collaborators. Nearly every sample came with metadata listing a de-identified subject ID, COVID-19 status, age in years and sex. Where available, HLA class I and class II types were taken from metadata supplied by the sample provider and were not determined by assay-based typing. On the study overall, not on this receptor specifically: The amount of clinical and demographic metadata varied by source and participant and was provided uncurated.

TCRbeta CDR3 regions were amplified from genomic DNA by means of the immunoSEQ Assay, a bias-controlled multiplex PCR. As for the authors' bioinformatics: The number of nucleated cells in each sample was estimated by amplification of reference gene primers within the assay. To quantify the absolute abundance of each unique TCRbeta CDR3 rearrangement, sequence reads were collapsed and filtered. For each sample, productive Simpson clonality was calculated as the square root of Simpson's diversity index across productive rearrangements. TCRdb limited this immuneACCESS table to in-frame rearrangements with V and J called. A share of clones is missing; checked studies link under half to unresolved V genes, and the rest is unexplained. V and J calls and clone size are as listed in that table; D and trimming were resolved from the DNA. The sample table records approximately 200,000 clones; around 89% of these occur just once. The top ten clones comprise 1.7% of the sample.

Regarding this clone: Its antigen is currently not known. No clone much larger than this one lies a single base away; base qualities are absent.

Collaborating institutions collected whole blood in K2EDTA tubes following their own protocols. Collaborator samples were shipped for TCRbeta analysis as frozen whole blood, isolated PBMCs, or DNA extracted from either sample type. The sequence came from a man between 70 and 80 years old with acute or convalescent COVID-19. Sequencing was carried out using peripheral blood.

The CDR3 protein is CASSSGQGRGEQFF. The DNA sequence follows: TGCGCCAGCAGCTCCGGACAGGGGAGGGGTGAGCAGTTCTTC. The rearranged segments are TRBV5-1 and TRBJ2-1; TRBD1 matches 9 bases in the middle. According to the germline V gene, CDR1 reads SGHRS and CDR2 reads YFSETQ. There are 14 amino acids in the CDR3, from cysteine to phenylalanine inclusive. Of all the DNA, just the CDR3 is kept, 42 bases in frame from base 1. Germline trimming: 3 bases from V, 9 bases from J; junction bases outside gene matches: 7.